Presented here are 19 T cell receptor beta chains from one specimen sequenced in a study of shared T cell receptors in the human thymus. Produced via immunoSEQ multiplex PCR; TCRdb's table is partial and in-frame only. This table has 550,000 to 800,000 clones, approximately 83% appearing once. The same sample was also used in a study of human thymus T cells.

Sequenced sample: thymocytes. The source of these receptors is a girl under three years old with a congenital heart defect.

This rearrangement joins TRBV7-9 to TRBJ2-7; 7 nucleotides line up with TRBD2. With 11 bases clipped from V and 2 bases from J, the junction kept 24 bases outside the gene matches. This CDR3 has 18 residues. Per germline, CDR1 SEHNR and CDR2 FQNEAQ (reference sequence). For the CDR3, the DNA is TGTGCCTGCCCGAGGTGGAGGGGCGCGGGGGATGAGGCCTACGAGCAGTACTTC. It encodes CACPRWRGAGDEAYEQYF.

This rearrangement joins TRBV6-1 to TRBJ2-5, with D possibly TRBD2 on 5 matching bases. Trimming removed 7 bases at V and 10 bases at J, with 19 bases between. Germline-derived CDR1 and CDR2 are MNHNS and SASEGT. There are 13 residues in the CDR3. The CDR3 DNA follows: TGTGCCAGCACCAAGACTATAAGAGATAGCCAGTACTTC. Protein product: CASTKTIRDSQYF.

This clone was counted a single time. CDR3 coding DNA: TGTGCCAGCAGCCGTCCCGGGACAGGGGGCGGGCACGAGTCACCCCTCCACTTT. Translation gives CASSRPGTGGGHESPLHF. The chain carries TRBV14 and TRBJ1-6; 12 positions agree with TRBD1. The V gene end was trimmed by 4 bases and the J gene end by 10 bases; junction bases not matched to a gene: 14. The CDR3 length is 18 residues. Germline lookup yields CDR1 SGHDN and CDR2 FVKESK.

V gene TRBV7-2 combines with J gene TRBJ1-1; TRBD1 is a possible D gene (5 bases). Germline V gene data show CDR1 as SGHTA and CDR2 as FQGNSA. V lost 6 bases to trimming and J lost 2 bases, with 7 bases between them. CDR3 length equals 12 residues. The DNA for the CDR3 is TGTGCCAGCAGAAGGGGAAACACTGAAGCTTTCTTT. Translation: CASRRGNTEAFF. Variable domain in full (rest from reference TRBV7-2 and TRBJ1-1): GAGVSQSPSNKVTEKGKDVELRCDPISGHTALYWYRQSLGQGLEFLIYFQGNSAPDKSGLPSDRFSAERTGGSVSTLTIQRTQQEDSAVYLCASRRGNTEAFFGQGTRLTVV.

The DNA for the CDR3 is TGTGCCAGCAGCCCACTAGCGGGGAGCGAGCAGTACTTC. It translates to CASSPLAGSEQYF. The chain couples TRBV28 to TRBJ2-7, with 10 bases lining up with TRBD2. Looked up from germline, CDR1 is MDHEN and CDR2 is SYDVKM. CDR3 size: 13 residues. V was clipped by 6 bases and J by 6 bases; unmatched bases: 5.

This clone was counted only a few times. The rearrangement uses TRBV9 and TRBJ1-1; TRBD1 matches at 8 bases. V shed 0 bases, J shed 5 bases, and the junction held 12 bases outside the gene matches. The CDR3 consists of 17 residues. The germline V gene encodes CDR1 SGDLS and CDR2 YYNGEE. The CDR3 region has the DNA TGTGCCAGCAGCGTAGGTGGACAGGGTCAGTGGGGGACTGAAGCTTTCTTT. This sequence encodes CASSVGGQGQWGTEAFF.

This rearrangement joins TRBV7-9 to TRBJ1-2, with TRBD1 identical over 7 bases. CDR3 length: 14 residues. V trimming: 1 base; J trimming: 5 bases; junction bases outside the gene matches: 4. The V gene's germline CDR1 is SEHNR and CDR2 FQNEAQ (reference sequence). The CDR3 bases are TGTGCCAGCAGCTTAGACAGGGGATCTTATGGCTACACCTTC. This sequence encodes CASSLDRGSYGYTF.

Written as DNA, the CDR3 is TGTGCCAGCTCACCCCCAGACAGGACTTGCTCCTACAATGAGCAGTTCTTC. This encodes CASSPPDRTCSYNEQFF. The chain employs TRBV18 and TRBJ2-1; maybe TRBD1 (6 bases). V gave up 3 bases and J gave up 0 bases, with 15 bases separating them. The germline CDR1 and CDR2 sequences are KGHSH and LQKENI. This CDR3 has 17 amino acids. Complete variable domain (other parts from reference TRBV18 and TRBJ2-1): NAGVMQNPRHLVRRRGQEARLRCSPMKGHSHVYWYRQLPEEGLKFMVYLQKENIIDESGMPKERFSAEFPKEGPSILRIQQVVRGDSAAYFCASSPPDRTCSYNEQFFGPGTRLTVL.

In DNA, the CDR3 is TGTGCCAGCCCCTTCTACCCCGGGGGACTAGCGTGCGGGGAGACCCAGTACTTC. This translates into CASPFYPGGLACGETQYF. The chain uses TRBV11-3 and TRBJ2-5; 10 positions match TRBD2. Germline V gene data show CDR1 as SGHNT and CDR2 as YENEEA. With 8 bases clipped from V and 5 bases from J, the junction kept 20 bases outside the gene matches. The CDR3 consists of 18 residues.

The genes are TRBV28 and TRBJ1-3, with D maybe TRBD1 (5 bases). The CDR3 totals 19 residues. Germline CDR1 MDHEN, CDR2 SYDVKM. V lost 6 bases and J 2 bases, leaving 26 bases between the germline ends. The CDR3 sequence: CASRVVPQLQEPTGNTIYF. CDR3 bases: TGTGCCAGCAGAGTAGTACCCCAACTACAGGAGCCCACTGGAAACACCATATATTTT.

The V call is TRBV5-1, the J call TRBJ1-2; no firm D call. Germline V gene lookup returns CDR1 SGHRS and CDR2 YFSETQ. The V end was cut by 4 bases, the J end by 5 bases, with 21 bases between. This CDR3 contains 16 residues. The CDR3 reads CASSADMARGGYGYTF. The CDR3 nucleotides read TGCGCCAGCAGCGCCGATATGGCCCGGGGAGGATATGGCTACACCTTC.

The rearrangement links TRBV7-9 to TRBJ1-2; 7 bases agree with TRBD1. Germline CDR1 is SEHNR and CDR2 is FQNEAQ (reference sequence). The CDR3 contains 14 residues. J lost 6 bases, V lost 5 bases, and 9 bases had no gene match. The CDR3 DNA follows: TGTGCCAGCAGCAAAAAGCAGGGGGGCCATGGCTACACCTTC. Its translation: CASSKKQGGHGYTF.

The chain uses TRBV2 and TRBJ1-1, with D possibly matching TRBD1 (5 bases). The CDR3 has 13 amino acids. The V end lost 6 bases, the J end lost 7 bases, and 15 bases lay between the germline ends. The germline V gene encodes CDR1 SNHLY and CDR2 FYNNEI. The CDR3 sequence: CASREGRLHEAFF. In nucleotides, the CDR3 is TGTGCCAGCAGGGAGGGACGATTACATGAAGCTTTCTTT.

The gene calls are TRBV6-4 and TRBJ2-1; TRBD1 matches at 7 bases. With V trimmed by 6 bases and J by 2 bases, 7 bases remained unmatched. This CDR3 has 15 residues. CDR1 is MRHNA and CDR2 is SNTAGT in the germline V gene. The chain's CDR3 is CASSPTGSPYNEQFF. DNA of the CDR3: TGTGCCAGCAGCCCGACAGGGTCCCCCTACAATGAGCAGTTCTTC.

The rearrangement links TRBV5-1 to TRBJ2-1, with 8 bases identical to TRBD2. CDR1 and CDR2 from the germline V gene are SGHRS and YFSETQ. Losses at the gene ends were 9 bases for V and 2 bases for J; bases not matched to a gene: 7. The CDR3 totals 14 residues. In DNA form, the CDR3 reads TGCGCCACTCAAGCGGGGGAACCCTACAATGAGCAGTTCTTC. Its protein product is CATQAGEPYNEQFF.

V and J are TRBV5-1 and TRBJ2-5; 8 bases line up with TRBD2. V lost 0 bases, J lost 4 bases, and 2 bases stayed unmatched. Germline values: CDR1 SGHRS, CDR2 YFSETQ. This CDR3 comprises 14 residues. CDR3 in amino acids: CASSLGAGGETQYF. Written as DNA, the CDR3 is TGCGCCAGCAGCTTGGGCGCGGGGGGAGAGACCCAGTACTTC. Full variable domain (remainder filled in from reference TRBV5-1 and TRBJ2-5): KAGVTQTPRYLIKTRGQQVTLSCSPISGHRSVSWYQQTPGQGLQFLFEYFSETQRNKGNFPGRFSGRQFSNSRSEMNVSTLELGDSALYLCASSLGAGGETQYFGPGTRLLVL.

The genes are TRBV11-2 and TRBJ2-7; possible D gene TRBD2, 7 bases. CDR3 length equals 14 residues. The V end lost 5 bases, the J end lost 3 bases, and 14 bases lay between the germline ends. CDR1 SGHAT and CDR2 FQNNGV come from the germline V gene. This CDR3 reads CASSARGPRYEQYF. DNA of the CDR3: TGTGCCAGCAGCGCGCGGGGGCCCCGCTACGAGCAGTACTTC. The variable domain in full, with the rest retrieved from reference TRBV11-2 and TRBJ2-7, is EAGVAQSPRYKIIEKRQSVAFWCNPISGHATLYWYQQILGQGPKLLIQFQNNGVVDDSQLPKDRFSAERLKGVDSTLKIQPAKLEDSAVYLCASSARGPRYEQYFGPGTRLTVT.

The rearrangement joins TRBV15 to TRBJ1-2; 9 bases are a match to TRBD1. CDR3 length: 18 residues. V was pared by 0 bases and J by 0 bases, with 8 bases of the junction left unmatched. The V gene's germline CDR1 is LNHNV and CDR2 YYDKDF (reference sequence). DNA of the CDR3: TGTGCCACCAGCAGAGATCTTGGGACAGGGAACACTAACTATGGCTACACCTTC. As protein: CATSRDLGTGNTNYGYTF.

The chain recombines TRBV5-5 with TRBJ1-1; TRBD1 might be the D (6 bases). Per the germline V gene, CDR1 is SGHKS and CDR2 is YYEKEE (reference sequence). V shed 4 bases and J shed 2 bases, with 12 bases lying between them. The CDR3 is 14 residues long. In DNA, the CDR3 is TGTGCCAGCAGCCCGGACAGTTTAAACACTGAAGCTTTCTTT. Protein: CASSPDSLNTEAFF. The full variable domain, rest sourced from reference TRBV5-5 and TRBJ1-1, is DAGVTQSPTHLIKTRGQQVTLRCSPISGHKSVSWYQQVLGQGPQFIFQYYEKEERGRGNFPDRFSARQFPNYSSELNVNALLLGDSALYLCASSPDSLNTEAFFGQGTRLTVV.